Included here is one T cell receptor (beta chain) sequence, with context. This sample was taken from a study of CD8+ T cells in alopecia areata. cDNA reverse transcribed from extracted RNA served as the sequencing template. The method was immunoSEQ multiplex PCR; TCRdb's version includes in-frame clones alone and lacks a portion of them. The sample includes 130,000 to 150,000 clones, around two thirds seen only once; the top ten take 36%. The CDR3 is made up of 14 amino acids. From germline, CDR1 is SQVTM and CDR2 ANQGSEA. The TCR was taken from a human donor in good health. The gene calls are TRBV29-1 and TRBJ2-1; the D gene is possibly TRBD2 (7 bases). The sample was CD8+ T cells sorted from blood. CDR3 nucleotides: TGCACCTTTTTCTACGGGGGGCCAGGAAATGAGCAGTTCTTC. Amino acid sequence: CTFFYGGPGNEQFF.